This T cell receptor (beta chain) was observed in a study of glioma-infiltrating T cells after dendritic cell vaccination. On the study more broadly: Glioblastoma patients came from Phase I and II dendritic cell vaccination trials. Autologous tumor lysate-pulsed dendritic cell vaccination was given between about 2002 and 2012. Study conclusions and caveats: Only a small number of patients had complete blood and tumor samples.

The sample's time point: after dendritic cell vaccination, including at tumor progression/relapse. CDR3 size: 14 residues. Trimming removed 3 bases at V and 5 bases at J, with 11 bases between. The germline CDR1 and CDR2 sequences are LNHDA and SQIVND (reference sequence). Regarding this clone: Its antigen is not known. Different DNA sequences within this sample yield the same CDR3.

Amplification used 60 V beta primers and 13 J beta primers. Method: immunoSEQ multiplex PCR; TCRdb's copy keeps in-frame clones and lacks some. This sample yields under 130,000 clones, of which nearly 90% are seen a single time; 2.5% to 3.5% belongs to the top ten. The chain uses TRBV19 and TRBJ1-5; maybe TRBD1 (5 bases). The starting material was blood, obtained after dendritic cell vaccination. The TCR comes from a human donor with glioblastoma. The CDR3 DNA follows: TGTGCCAGTAGTATCGGGGGGGGAGATCAGCCCCAGCATTTT. Translation gives CASSIGGGDQPQHF.